The sequence of this T cell receptor beta chain was determined in a study of cytomegalovirus exposure and HLA in healthy donors (dated by TCRdb to the late 2010s). Some background on the complete study: An earlier analysis of approximately 640 of the donors reported 250 to 350 Gb of sequence data and more than 90 million unique TCR beta sequences from roughly 180 million T cells. Alongside the repertoire data, information on donor age, sex, ethnicity and CMV serostatus was compiled. A later genetic analysis took genome-wide SNP genotypes for about 65% of the 666 donors and used that subset as a discovery cohort. A later analysis re-analyzed previously published TCR beta repertoires from roughly 600 donors and added high-resolution HLA genotyping to study TCR occurrence patterns. An earlier analysis of around 580 of the donors used high-throughput TCR beta sequencing to judge whether each TCR beta V gene segment behaved as functional or pseudogenic. Roughly five DR-DQ haplotypes were handled as single units for association and clustering because linkage in the cohort was strong. Among the roughly 400 genotyped donors, approximately 81% belonged to the genetic ancestry cluster associated with self-reported Caucasian donors. The later analysis used no new phenotypic data to find candidate immune exposures, relying instead on TCR beta sequences and their occurrence across donors. The study aimed to test whether signatures of past pathogen exposure could be identified by cataloging public T cell receptors. Class I and class II HLA loci were covered by the typing at four-digit resolution. All discovery cohort repertoires had been generated using a single sequencing platform. Among about 400 genotyped donors of the cohort, an average of around 220,000 unique TCR beta nucleotide sequences was sequenced per donor, of which approximately 18% were non-productive. Besides the first cohort of around 700 subjects, a separate validation cohort made up of roughly 130 different subjects was used. About 300 gigabases of sequencing data and tens of millions of unique TCR sequences were included in an early release covering about 620 HLA-typed donors. To predict cytomegalovirus infection status, the study brought together high-throughput TCR immunosequencing, statistical association of individual TCRs with disease status, and machine learning. Typing coverage differed by locus: A, B, C, DRB1 and DQB1 were typed in roughly 629-630 donors, DQA1 in about 550, DPA1 in some 600, and DPB1 in approximately 450. The T cell repertoires of about 700 subjects were profiled by immunosequencing and related to cytomegalovirus serostatus. The paper as a whole reports these results and caveats: Specific HLA alleles were associated with 15,000 to 20,000 TCR beta sequences at a false discovery rate of 0.05 in a later analysis. The authors suggested that the approach could potentially be generalized to other disease states and immunological phenotypes. A further reported finding was that TCR beta sequences accurately predicted the HLA-A and HLA-B alleles for most subjects in the first cohort. In a later analysis, the rate of TCR association differed among HLA loci, with DRB1 alleles having the most associated TCRs and HLA-C alleles having the fewest. Assigning TCR associations to individual alleles was difficult when HLA alleles, especially DR and DQ, strongly co-occurred. Correlated functional status among segregating V segments might reflect linkage disequilibrium, but an unknown experimental factor could not be ruled out. In a later analysis, HLA-associated TCR beta chains were found to be more clonally expanded and to have lower generation probabilities than equally common non-associated chains. An earlier analysis of roughly 570 of the donors showed that most TCR beta V segments appeared in productive rearrangements either about 90% or about 30% of the time, which broadly matched IMGT annotations. According to a later analysis, most CMV-associated TCR beta chains appeared to be HLA-restricted, and the HLA associations seemed to be driven largely by CMV exposure. The sequencing pipeline was judged likely to have produced a cluster of highly shared sequence variants as a technical artifact. A few of the identified cytomegalovirus-associated TCR beta chains were confirmed in vitro to be specific for cytomegalovirus antigens. In a later analysis, several top co-occurrence clusters were reported to appear linked to parvovirus B19, influenza, CMV and Epstein-Barr virus. While some public TCRs were present in many individuals, most TCR sequences turned up only very rarely across donors. Fewer than 20 rarely observed V segments, including chromosome 9 orphons, were excluded from the earlier analysis of approximately 500 of the donors because counts were too low. Some IMGT-functional V segments, including TRBV6-2 and TRBV6-3, could not be told apart with the 87-base-pair reads, so those segments were excluded. According to a later genetic analysis, donors in an Asian-associated ancestry cluster had fewer N-insertions in productive TCRs than the approximately 630-donor mean. The study gave a list of under 200 TCR beta chains associated with cytomegalovirus. In this cohort, only TCR beta chains were sequenced, and detectable features were limited by the absence of alpha or paired-chain data. Sequencing depth was assumed to be roughly uniform across donors in the presence/absence analyses, though that assumption may not hold. The classifier was reported to diagnose cytomegalovirus status with high specificity and sensitivity in both the original cohort and the validation cohort. HLA typing was unavailable for some donors at each locus, so association tests used only the typed subset. CMV serostatus was the only immune exposure information available for the cohort. A later genetic analysis associated a missense DCLRE1C variant with V-gene and J-gene trimming of TCR beta chains, and an independent cohort replicated the association.

Details on this clone: No cognate antigen has been identified for it. No clone much larger than this one lies a single base away; base qualities are absent.

Preparation of the library involved the immunoSEQ multiplex PCR assay. For the multiplex PCR, a mixture combining 60 forward primers for TCR Vbeta segments and 13 reverse primers for TCR Jbeta segments was used. The CDR3 region of rearranged TCR beta genes was amplified from genomic DNA with a multiplex PCR assay. The amplified TCR beta libraries were sequenced on the Illumina HiSeq System as 87-base-pair reads. On the authors' methods: A later analysis tallied 70 million to 100 million unique TCR beta chains across the 600 to 700 repertoires, and around 10 million of those chains were shared by two or more donors. A nearest-neighbor algorithm error-corrected the raw reads and collapsed the reads into unique sequences, merging closely related sequences to remove PCR and sequencing errors. To assign V, D and J gene segments, CDR3 sequences were aligned to IMGT reference sequences. For a sequence to be retained, at least a six-nucleotide match to both a V gene segment and a J gene segment was required. Rearrangements were classified as productive when the CDR3 lacked stop codons and remained in frame with V and J, and all other rearrangements were classified as non-productive. Following IMGT convention, CDR3 was defined as the stretch from the second conserved V-encoded cysteine up to the conserved J-encoded phenylalanine. Sequences without an unambiguous match to a single V gene segment were excluded from the earlier analysis of about 600 of the donors. In an earlier analysis of several hundred of the donors, V segments were called functional above 56.7% productive rearrangements and were called segregating when the between-donor standard deviation exceeded 5%. A statistical classification framework was developed to diagnose cytomegalovirus status using the catalog of TCR beta chain sequences. V and J gene assignment, in a later analysis, came from comparing TCR nucleotide sequences with IMGT/GENE-DB human TR gene sequences. The TCRdist pipeline was used in a later analysis to assign CDR3 sequences and most-parsimonious VDJ recombination scenarios. In a later analysis, each TCR beta chain was defined by its CDR3 amino acid sequence together with its V-gene family, and reads without a unique V-gene family were excluded. As a way to deal with suspected cross-contamination and a sequencing artifact, a later analysis dropped approximately 590 nucleotide sequences that were highly shared and had low generation probability. For each public chain, a later analysis derived a clonal expansion index from normalized ranks of inferred template counts within each repertoire. A later analysis computed generation probabilities with a VDJ recombination model fitted to out-of-frame rearrangements, and checked the results against IGoR. Hypergeometric tests were used in a later analysis to score TCR-TCR, TCR-HLA and TCR-CMV co-occurrence, with a repertoire-size bias correction applied to the TCR pairs. A later analysis estimated false discovery rates by permuting HLA or CMV assignments 20 times. In a later analysis, co-occurring TCRs were grouped using DBSCAN, with TCRdist sequence similarity added in when clustering inside HLA-allele-positive subsets. Repertoires with fewer than 30,000 or more than 120,000 public chains, plus five repertoires with anomalous nucleotide sharing, were excluded from co-occurrence clustering. Held by TCRdb, this immuneACCESS table contains in-frame sequences only and omits some clones. Under half of the omission traces to an unresolved V gene where checked; the cause of the rest is unknown. That table supplies the V and J calls and clone size; D and trimming were determined from the DNA. For this sample there are 150,000 to 200,000 clones; around 80% appear just once. The ten largest clones take up around 5.8% of the sample.

The cohort was made up of 500 to 800 healthy bone marrow donors. At the time of sampling, all cohort members were nominally healthy, though unrecorded immune exposures were likely present. The donor tested CMV seropositive, placing the donor among the roughly 300 seropositive members of the cohort. Every donor gave a peripheral blood sample, and the peripheral blood mononuclear cells from that sample were used for TCR beta sequencing. Genomic DNA extraction from the blood cell samples was performed with the Qiagen DNeasy Blood Extraction Kit. CDR1 MNHEY and CDR2 SMNVEV were looked up in the germline V gene (reference sequence). V is cut by 6 bases and J by 3 bases, and the space between the germline ends is 15 bases. The CDR3 holds 14 amino acids from the cysteine to the phenylalanine. Only the CDR3 DNA is retained, 42 bases long and in frame from the first base.

The receptor was derived from a male donor in good health and CMV-seropositive. The material sequenced was PBMCs. The chain is made from TRBV27 and TRBJ2-7; TRBD1 might be the D gene, on 6 matching bases. The nucleotides read TGTGCCAGCAGGTTAAACAGGGCTATCTACGAGCAGTACTTC. It translates as CASRLNRAIYEQYF.